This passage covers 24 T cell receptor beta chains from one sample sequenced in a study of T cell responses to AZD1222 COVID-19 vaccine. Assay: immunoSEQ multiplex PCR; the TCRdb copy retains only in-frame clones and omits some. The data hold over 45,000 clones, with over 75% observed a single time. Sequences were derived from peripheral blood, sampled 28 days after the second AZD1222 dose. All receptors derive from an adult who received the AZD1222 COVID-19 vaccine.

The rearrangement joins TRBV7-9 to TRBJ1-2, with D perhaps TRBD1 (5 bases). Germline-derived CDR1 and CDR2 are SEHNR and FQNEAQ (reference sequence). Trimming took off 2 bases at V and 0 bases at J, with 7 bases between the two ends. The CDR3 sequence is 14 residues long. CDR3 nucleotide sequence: TGTGCCAGCAGCTTAAGACAGTCTAACTATGGCTACACCTTC. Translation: CASSLRQSNYGYTF. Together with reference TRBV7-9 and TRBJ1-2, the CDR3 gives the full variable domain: DTGVSQNPRHKITKRGQNVTFRCDPISEHNRLYWYRQTLGQGPEFLTYFQNEAQLEKSRLLSDRFSAERPKGSFSTLEIQRTEQGDSAMYLCASSLRQSNYGYTFGSGTRLTVV.

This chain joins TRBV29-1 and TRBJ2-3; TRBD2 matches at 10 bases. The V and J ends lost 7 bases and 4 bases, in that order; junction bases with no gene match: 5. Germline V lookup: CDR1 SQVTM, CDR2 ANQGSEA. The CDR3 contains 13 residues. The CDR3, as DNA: TGCAGCGGCGGACTAGCGGTTTCAGATACGCAGTATTTT. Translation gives CSGGLAVSDTQYF.

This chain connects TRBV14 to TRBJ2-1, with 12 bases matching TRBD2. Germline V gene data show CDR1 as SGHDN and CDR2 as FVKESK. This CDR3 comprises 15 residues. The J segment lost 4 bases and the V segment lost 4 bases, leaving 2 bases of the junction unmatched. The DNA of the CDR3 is TGTGCCAGCAGCCCGGGACTAGCGGGTTACAATGAGCAGTTCTTC. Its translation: CASSPGLAGYNEQFF.

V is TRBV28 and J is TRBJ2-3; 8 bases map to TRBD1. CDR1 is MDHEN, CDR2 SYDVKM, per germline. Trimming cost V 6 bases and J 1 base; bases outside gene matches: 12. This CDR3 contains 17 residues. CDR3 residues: CASSRYAGGIGTDTQYF. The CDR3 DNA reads TGTGCCAGCAGCCGATATGCAGGGGGCATTGGCACAGATACGCAGTATTTT.

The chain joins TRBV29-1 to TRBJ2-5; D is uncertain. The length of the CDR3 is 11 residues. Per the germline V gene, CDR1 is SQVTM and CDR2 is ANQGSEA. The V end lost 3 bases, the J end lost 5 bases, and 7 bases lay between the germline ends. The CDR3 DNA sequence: TGCAGCGTTGATGGAGTGGAGACCCAGTACTTC. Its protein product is CSVDGVETQYF.

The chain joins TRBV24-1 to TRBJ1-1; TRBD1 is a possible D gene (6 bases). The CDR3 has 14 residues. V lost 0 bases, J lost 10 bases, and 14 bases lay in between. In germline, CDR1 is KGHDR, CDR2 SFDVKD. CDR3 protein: CATSDLRVGGRAFF. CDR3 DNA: TGTGCCACCAGTGATTTGAGGGTAGGGGGTAGAGCTTTCTTT.

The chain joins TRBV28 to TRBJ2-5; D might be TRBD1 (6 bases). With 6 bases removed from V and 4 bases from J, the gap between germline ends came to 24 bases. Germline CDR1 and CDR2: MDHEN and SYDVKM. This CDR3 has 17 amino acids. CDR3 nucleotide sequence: TGTGCCAGCAGCTCCCCGTCGAGGGGGTTTCGGTCAGAGACCCAGTACTTC. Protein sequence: CASSSPSRGFRSETQYF.

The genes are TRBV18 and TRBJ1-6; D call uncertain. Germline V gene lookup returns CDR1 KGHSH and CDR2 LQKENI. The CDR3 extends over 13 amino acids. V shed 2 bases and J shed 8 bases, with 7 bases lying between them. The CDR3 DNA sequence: TGTGCCAGCTCACCAGATTGGGATTCACCCCTCCACTTT. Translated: CASSPDWDSPLHF.

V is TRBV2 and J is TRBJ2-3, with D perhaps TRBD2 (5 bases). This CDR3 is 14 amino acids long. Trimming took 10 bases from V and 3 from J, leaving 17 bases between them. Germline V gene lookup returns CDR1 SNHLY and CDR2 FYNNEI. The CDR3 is CAIERVLRTDTQYF. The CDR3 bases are TGTGCCATAGAGAGGGTCTTGAGAACAGATACGCAGTATTTT.

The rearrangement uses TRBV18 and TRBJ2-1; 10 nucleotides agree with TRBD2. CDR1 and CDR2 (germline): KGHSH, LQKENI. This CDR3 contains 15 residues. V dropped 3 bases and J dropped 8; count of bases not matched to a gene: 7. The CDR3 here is CASSPLASGRDEQFF. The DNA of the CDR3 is TGTGCCAGCTCACCGTTGGCTAGCGGGAGAGATGAGCAGTTCTTC.

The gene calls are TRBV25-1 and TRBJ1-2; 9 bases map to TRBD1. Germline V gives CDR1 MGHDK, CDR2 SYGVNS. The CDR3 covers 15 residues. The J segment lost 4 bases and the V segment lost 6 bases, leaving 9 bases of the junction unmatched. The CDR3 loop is CASSHATGGFYGYTF. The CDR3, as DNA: TGTGCCAGCAGCCACGCGACAGGGGGGTTCTATGGCTACACCTTC.

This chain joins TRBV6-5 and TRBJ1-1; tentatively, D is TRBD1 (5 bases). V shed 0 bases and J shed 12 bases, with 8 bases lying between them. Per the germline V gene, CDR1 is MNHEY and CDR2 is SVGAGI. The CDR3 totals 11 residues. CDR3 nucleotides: TGTGCCAGCAGTTACTCCAGGGCGTCTTTCTTT. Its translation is CASSYSRASFF.

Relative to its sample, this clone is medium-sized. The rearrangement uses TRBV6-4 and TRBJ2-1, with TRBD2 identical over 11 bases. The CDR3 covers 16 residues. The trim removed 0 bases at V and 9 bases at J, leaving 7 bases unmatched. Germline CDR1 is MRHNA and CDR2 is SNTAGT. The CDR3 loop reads CASSDSSSGGAAEQFF. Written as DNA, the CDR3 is TGTGCCAGCAGTGACTCGAGTAGCGGGGGGGCTGCTGAGCAGTTCTTC.

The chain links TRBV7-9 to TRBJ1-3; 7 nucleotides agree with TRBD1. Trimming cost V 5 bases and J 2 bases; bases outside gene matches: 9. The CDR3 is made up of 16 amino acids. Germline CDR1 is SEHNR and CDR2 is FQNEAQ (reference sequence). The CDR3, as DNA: TGTGCCAGCAGCCGCCCGGAGGGGGCGCCTGGAAACACCATATATTTT. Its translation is CASSRPEGAPGNTIYF.

The CDR3 loop is CASSWTSGGSTDTQYF. In DNA, the CDR3 is TGTGCCAGCAGCTGGACTAGCGGGGGGAGCACAGATACGCAGTATTTT. The chain recombines TRBV5-6 with TRBJ2-3; 14 nucleotides match TRBD2. The junction had 0 bases not matched to a gene; V was cut back by 3 bases and J by 0 bases. Germline V gene data show CDR1 as SGHDT and CDR2 as YYEEEE. This CDR3 has 16 amino acids.

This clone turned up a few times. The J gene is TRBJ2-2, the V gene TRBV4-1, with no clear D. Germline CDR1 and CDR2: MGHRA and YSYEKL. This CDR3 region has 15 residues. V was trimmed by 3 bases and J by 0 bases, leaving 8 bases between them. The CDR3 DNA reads TGCGCCAGCAGCCACGGAAAGTCGAACACCGGGGAGCTGTTTTTT. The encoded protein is CASSHGKSNTGELFF.

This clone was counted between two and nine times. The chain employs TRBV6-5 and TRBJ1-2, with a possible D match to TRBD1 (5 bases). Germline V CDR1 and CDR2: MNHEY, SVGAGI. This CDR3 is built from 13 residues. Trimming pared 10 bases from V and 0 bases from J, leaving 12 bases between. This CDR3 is CAIIPGANYGYTF. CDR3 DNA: TGTGCCATCATCCCGGGGGCTAACTATGGCTACACCTTC.

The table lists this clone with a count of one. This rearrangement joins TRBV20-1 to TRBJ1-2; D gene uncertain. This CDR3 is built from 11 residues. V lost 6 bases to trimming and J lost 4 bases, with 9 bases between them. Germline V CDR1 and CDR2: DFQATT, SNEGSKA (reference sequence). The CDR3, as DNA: TGCAGTGCGGATCTCCTCTATGGCTACACCTTC. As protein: CSADLLYGYTF.

CDR3 coding DNA: TGCAGTGCTAGAGATGAGGAAAAACTGTTTTTT. It is translated as CSARDEEKLFF. J is TRBJ1-4 and V is TRBV20-1, with D unclear. Per germline, CDR1 DFQATT and CDR2 SNEGSKA (reference sequence). CDR3 size: 11 residues. Trimming took 0 bases from V and 8 from J, leaving 4 bases between them.

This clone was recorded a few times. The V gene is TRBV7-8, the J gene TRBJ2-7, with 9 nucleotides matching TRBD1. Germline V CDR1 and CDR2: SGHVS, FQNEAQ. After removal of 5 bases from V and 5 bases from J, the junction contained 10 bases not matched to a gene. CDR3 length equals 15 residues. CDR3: CASSRHRDRVDEQYF. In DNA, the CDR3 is TGTGCCAGCAGCCGGCACCGGGACAGGGTTGACGAGCAGTACTTC. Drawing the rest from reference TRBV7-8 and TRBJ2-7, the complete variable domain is GAGVSQSPRYKVAKRGQDVALRCDPISGHVSLFWYQQALGQGPEFLTYFQNEAQLDKSGLPSDRFFAERPEGSVSTLKIQRTQQEDSAVYLCASSRHRDRVDEQYFGPGTRLTVT.

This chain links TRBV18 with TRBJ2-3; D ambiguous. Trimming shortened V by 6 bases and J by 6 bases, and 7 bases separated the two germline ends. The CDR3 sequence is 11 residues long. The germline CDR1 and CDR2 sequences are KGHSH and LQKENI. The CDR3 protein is CASSVRDTQYF. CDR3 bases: TGTGCCAGCTCCGTTAGGGATACGCAGTATTTT.

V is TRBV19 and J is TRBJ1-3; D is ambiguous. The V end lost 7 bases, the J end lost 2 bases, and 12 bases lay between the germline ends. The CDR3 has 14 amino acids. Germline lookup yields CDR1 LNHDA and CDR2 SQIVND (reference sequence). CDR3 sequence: CASTPPGTGNTIYF. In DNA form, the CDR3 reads TGTGCCAGTACCCCCCCGGGGACTGGAAACACCATATATTTT.

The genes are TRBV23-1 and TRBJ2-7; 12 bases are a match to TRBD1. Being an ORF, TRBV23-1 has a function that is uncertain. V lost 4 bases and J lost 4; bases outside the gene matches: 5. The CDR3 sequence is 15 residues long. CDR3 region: CASSPGTGGEYEQYF. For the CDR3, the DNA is TGCGCCAGCAGTCCTGGGACAGGGGGCGAGTACGAGCAGTACTTC.

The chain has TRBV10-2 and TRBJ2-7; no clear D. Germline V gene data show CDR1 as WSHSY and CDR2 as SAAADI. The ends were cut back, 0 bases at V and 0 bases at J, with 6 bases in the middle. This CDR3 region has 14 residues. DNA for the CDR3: TGCGCCAGCAGTGAGTCCCAACGCTCCTACGAGCAGTACTTC. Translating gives CASSESQRSYEQYF.